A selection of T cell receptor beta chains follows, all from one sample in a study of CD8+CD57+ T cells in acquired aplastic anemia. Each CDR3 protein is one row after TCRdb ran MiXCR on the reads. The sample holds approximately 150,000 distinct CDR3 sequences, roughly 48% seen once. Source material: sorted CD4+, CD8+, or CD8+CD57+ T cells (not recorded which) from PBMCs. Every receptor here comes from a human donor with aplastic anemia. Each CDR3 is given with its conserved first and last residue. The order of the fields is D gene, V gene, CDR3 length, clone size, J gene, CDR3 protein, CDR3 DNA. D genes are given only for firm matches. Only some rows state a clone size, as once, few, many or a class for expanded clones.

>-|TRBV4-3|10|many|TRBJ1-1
CASSQGGAFF
TGCGCCAGCAGCCAGGGGGGAGCTTTCTTT
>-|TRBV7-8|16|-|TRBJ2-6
CASSLRTVSGTNVLTF
TGTGCCAGCAGCTTACGGACAGTTTCTGGGACCAACGTCCTGACTTTC
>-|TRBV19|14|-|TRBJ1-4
CASSTSATNEKLFF
TGTGCCAGTAGTACGTCGGCAACTAATGAAAAACTGTTTTTT
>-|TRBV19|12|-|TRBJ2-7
CASSITPGRQYF
TGTGCCAGTAGTATAACCCCCGGGAGGCAGTACTTC
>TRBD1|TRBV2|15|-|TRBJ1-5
CASTAGGAENQPQHF
TGTGCCAGCACGGCAGGGGGCGCGGAAAATCAGCCCCAGCATTTT
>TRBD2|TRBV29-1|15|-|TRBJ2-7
CSVEEPGGERDEQYF
TGCAGCGTTGAGGAACCTGGGGGGGAGAGAGACGAGCAGTACTTC
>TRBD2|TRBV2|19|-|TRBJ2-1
CASSGGLAGGLPFFDEQFF
TGTGCCAGCAGTGGCGGACTAGCGGGGGGGCTTCCCTTTTTCGATGAGCAGTTCTTC
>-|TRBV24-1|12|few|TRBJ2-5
CATSDLDSRWYF
TGTGCCACCAGTGATTTGGACAGCAGATGGTACTTC
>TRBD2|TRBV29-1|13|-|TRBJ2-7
CSLDPGGPYEQYF
TGCAGCTTGGATCCGGGAGGGCCCTATGAGCAGTACTTC
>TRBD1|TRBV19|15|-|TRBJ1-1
CASKVGQGSTTEAFF
TGTGCCAGTAAGGTTGGACAGGGCTCGACAACTGAAGCTTTCTTT
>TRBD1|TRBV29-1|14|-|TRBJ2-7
CSVGQGFSSYEQYF
TGCAGCGTGGGACAGGGATTTAGCTCCTACGAGCAGTACTTC
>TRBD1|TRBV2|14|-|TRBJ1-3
CAIYTGGSGNTIYF
TGTGCCATTTACACAGGGGGCTCTGGAAACACCATATATTTT